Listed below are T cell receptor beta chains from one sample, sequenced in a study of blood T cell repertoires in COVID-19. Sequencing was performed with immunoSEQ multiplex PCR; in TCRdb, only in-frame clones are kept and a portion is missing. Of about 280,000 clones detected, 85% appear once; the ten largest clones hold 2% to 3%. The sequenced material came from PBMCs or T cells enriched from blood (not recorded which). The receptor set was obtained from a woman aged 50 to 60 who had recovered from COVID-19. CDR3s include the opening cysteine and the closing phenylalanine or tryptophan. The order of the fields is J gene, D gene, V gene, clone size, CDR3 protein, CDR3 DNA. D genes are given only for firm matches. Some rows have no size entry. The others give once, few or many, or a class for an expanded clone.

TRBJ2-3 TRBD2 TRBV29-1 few CSVLTSGGTDTQYF TGCAGCGTCCTGACTAGCGGGGGAACGGATACGCAGTATTTT
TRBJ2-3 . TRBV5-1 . CASSLNTGMEYF TGCGCCAGCAGCTTAAACACGGGTATGGAGTATTTT
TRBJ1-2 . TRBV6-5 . CASSYSGYGYTF TGTGCCAGCAGTTACAGCGGGTATGGCTACACCTTC
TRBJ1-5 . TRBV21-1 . CASCSERTQPQHF TGTGCCAGCTGTTCTGAGCGGACTCAGCCCCAGCATTTT
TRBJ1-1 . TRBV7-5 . CARSLGSDTEAFF TGTGCCAGAAGCTTAGGGTCAGACACTGAAGCTTTCTTT
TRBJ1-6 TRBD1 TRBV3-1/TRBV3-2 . CASSQEGQGYSPLHF TGTGCCAGCAGCCAAGAAGGACAGGGGTATTCACCCCTCCACTTT
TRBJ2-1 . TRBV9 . CASSGRGYSYNEQFF TGTGCCAGCAGCGGGAGGGGCTACTCCTACAATGAGCAGTTCTTC
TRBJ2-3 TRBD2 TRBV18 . CASSPSGGGASDTQYF TGTGCCAGCTCACCATCCGGCGGGGGGGCCTCGGATACGCAGTATTTT
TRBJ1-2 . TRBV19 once CASSMMLWGEYGYTF TGTGCCAGTAGTATGATGCTTTGGGGAGAATATGGCTACACCTTC
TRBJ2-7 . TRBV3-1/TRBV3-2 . CASSHLTGYEQYF TGTGCCAGCAGCCACTTAACAGGGTACGAGCAGTACTTC
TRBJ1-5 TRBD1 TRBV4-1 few CASSQDGGTGYQPQHF TGCGCCAGCAGCCAAGATGGGGGGACAGGCTATCAGCCCCAGCATTTT
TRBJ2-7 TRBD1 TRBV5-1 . CASSSGVGRTGTLNEQYF TGCGCCAGCAGTTCTGGAGTCGGCCGGACAGGGACGCTAAACGAGCAGTACTTC
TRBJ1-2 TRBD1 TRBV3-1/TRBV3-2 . CASSPFRTGSYGYTF TGTGCCAGCAGCCCATTTAGGACAGGGTCCTATGGCTACACCTTC
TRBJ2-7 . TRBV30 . CAWTQGIFYEQYF TGTGCCTGGACCCAGGGCATCTTCTACGAGCAGTACTTC
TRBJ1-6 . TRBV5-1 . CASRSTDNNSPLHF TGCGCCAGCAGATCGACAGATAATAATTCACCCCTCCACTTT
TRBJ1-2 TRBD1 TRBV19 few CASSQTGAYGYTF TGTGCCAGTAGCCAAACAGGGGCCTATGGCTACACCTTC
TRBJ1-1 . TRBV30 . CAWARDTLTGTEAFF TGTGCCTGGGCCCGGGACACCTTAACTGGCACTGAAGCTTTCTTT
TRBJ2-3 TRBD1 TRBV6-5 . CASSYYSGQGGTQYF TGTGCCAGCAGTTACTATTCTGGACAGGGCGGTACGCAGTATTTT
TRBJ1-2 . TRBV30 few CAWSVGPGVLRSGGYTF TGTGCCTGGAGTGTAGGTCCAGGGGTTCTTCGTTCCGGCGGCTACACCTTC
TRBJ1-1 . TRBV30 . CAWITGFGTEAFF TGTGCCTGGATAACAGGGTTCGGCACTGAAGCTTTCTTT
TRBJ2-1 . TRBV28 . CASSLTSRWGHGEQFF TGTGCCAGCAGTTTAACGTCGCGTTGGGGCCACGGTGAGCAGTTCTTC
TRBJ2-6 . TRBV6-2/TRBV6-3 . CASSAPGHQGSGANVLTF TGTGCCAGCAGCGCCCCGGGACACCAAGGCTCTGGGGCCAACGTCCTGACTTTC
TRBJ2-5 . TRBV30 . CAWSVNRGETQYF TGTGCCTGGAGTGTAAATCGGGGAGAGACCCAGTACTTC
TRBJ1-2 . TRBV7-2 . CASSLARTSNYGYTF TGTGCCAGCAGCTTAGCCAGAACGTCTAACTATGGCTACACCTTC
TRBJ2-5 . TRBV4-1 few CASSQQWAGRETQYF TGCGCCAGCAGCCAACAATGGGCAGGGAGGGAGACCCAGTACTTC
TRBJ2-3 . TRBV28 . CASIQQGTQYF TGTGCCAGCATTCAACAGGGCACGCAGTATTTT
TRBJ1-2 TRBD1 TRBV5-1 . CASSWGQGGVYGYTF TGCGCCAGCAGCTGGGGACAGGGAGGGGTCTATGGCTACACCTTC
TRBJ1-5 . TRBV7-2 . CASSINGGSNQPQHF TGTGCCAGCAGCATCAATGGCGGCAGCAATCAGCCCCAGCATTTT
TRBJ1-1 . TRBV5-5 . CASSLTVRGASEAFF TGTGCCAGCAGCTTGACGGTTCGGGGGGCGTCTGAAGCTTTCTTT
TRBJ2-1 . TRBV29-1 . CSVAVPNDNEQFF TGCAGCGTTGCAGTCCCCAACGACAATGAGCAGTTCTTC
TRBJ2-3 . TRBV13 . CASSLTVTQYF TGTGCCAGCAGCTTGACAGTAACGCAGTATTTT
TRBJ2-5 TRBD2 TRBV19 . CASSELAGGTPQYF TGTGCCAGTAGTGAGTTAGCGGGGGGGACCCCCCAGTACTTC
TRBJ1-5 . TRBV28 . CASSPTQGTNQPQHF TGTGCCAGCAGTCCCACCCAGGGGACGAATCAGCCCCAGCATTTT
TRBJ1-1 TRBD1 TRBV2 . CASSEAAGQTYPEAFF TGTGCCAGCAGTGAAGCCGCGGGACAGACCTATCCTGAAGCTTTCTTT
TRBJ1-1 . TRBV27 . CASSALVDRYTEAFF TGTGCCAGCAGTGCTCTGGTCGACAGATACACTGAAGCTTTCTTT